This T cell receptor (beta chain) was captured by sequencing in a study of T cells after yellow fever vaccination. This clonotype was detected ten times or more. The CDR3 totals 12 residues. Germline CDR1 MNHNY, CDR2 SVGAGI (reference sequence). The ends were cut back, 0 bases at V and 4 bases at J, with 2 bases in the middle. TCRdb re-called the 5' RACE reads through MiXCR, storing one row per CDR3 protein. Among fewer than 350,000 distinct CDR3 sequences, 4% to 5.5% were seen once, and the ten largest hold 19%. The clonotype originates from a man between 18 and 29 years old who received the YFV17D yellow fever vaccine. The chain couples TRBV6-6 to TRBJ2-3; no definite D call. The source material was PBMCs, sampled 15 days after the yellow fever booster vaccination. CDR3 coding DNA: TGTGCCAGCAGTTACTCCCCAGATACGCAGTATTTT. Translated: CASSYSPDTQYF.